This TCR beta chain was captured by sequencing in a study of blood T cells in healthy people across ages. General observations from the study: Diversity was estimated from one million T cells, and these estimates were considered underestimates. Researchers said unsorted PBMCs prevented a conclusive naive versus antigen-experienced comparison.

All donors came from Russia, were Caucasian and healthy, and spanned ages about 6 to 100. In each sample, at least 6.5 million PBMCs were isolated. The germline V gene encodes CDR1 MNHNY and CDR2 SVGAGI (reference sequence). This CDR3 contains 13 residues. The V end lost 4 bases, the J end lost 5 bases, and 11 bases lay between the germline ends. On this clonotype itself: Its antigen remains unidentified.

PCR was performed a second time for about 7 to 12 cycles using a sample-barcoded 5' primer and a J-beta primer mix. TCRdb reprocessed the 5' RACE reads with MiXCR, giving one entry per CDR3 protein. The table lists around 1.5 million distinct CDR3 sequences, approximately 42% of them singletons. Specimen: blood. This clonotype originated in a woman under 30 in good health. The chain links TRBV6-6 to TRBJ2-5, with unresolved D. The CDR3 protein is CASSCYQAETQYF. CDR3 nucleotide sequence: TGTGCCAGCAGTTGCTATCAGGCGGAGACCCAGTACTTC.